This T cell receptor beta chain was recorded in a study of cytomegalovirus exposure and HLA in healthy donors. There are 14 residues in the CDR3. Trimming cost V 1 base and J 5 bases, with 14 bases left between them. The germline V gene encodes CDR1 GTSNPN and CDR2 SVGIG (reference sequence). Libraries were prepared by immunoSEQ multiplex PCR; TCRdb keeps only in-frame clonotypes and omits some of them. The sample holds 70,000 or so clones, roughly 94% seen once. The sample was PBMCs. The receptor comes from a woman aged 18-29 years in good health and CMV-seropositive. V usage is TRBV30 and J usage is TRBJ2-5, with TRBD1 as a possible D gene (7 bases). CDR3 sequence reads: CAWSGGDSWETQYF. The CDR3 DNA is TGTGCCTGGAGTGGCGGGGACAGTTGGGAGACCCAGTACTTC.